This TCR beta chain was profiled in a study of T cell clonotyping in hematopoietic cell transplantation. Trimming removed 1 base from V and 5 bases from J; junction bases left unmatched: 5. The CDR3 totals 15 residues. Per the germline V gene, CDR1 is LNHDA and CDR2 is SQIVND (reference sequence). In regard to this clone: What it recognizes is unknown.

Study results and limitations: Higher Inverse Simpson Index values in graft donor and pretransplant recipient predicted broader posttransplant TCR diversity. Recipient TCR diversity dropped after transplant; expanded clonotypes rose from day 30 to 180.

Measured with immunoSEQ multiplex PCR; TCRdb has only the in-frame clones, and not every one. The table records several thousand clones, around 81% of them present only once. The TCR was taken from a female patient aged 50-59 years who had an allogeneic stem cell transplant from an unrelated donor, so the T cells may come from the graft donor. Some clones in this sample may be carry-over from other donors' samples. The V gene is TRBV19, the J gene TRBJ2-5; 9 bases are a match to TRBD2. The specimen comprised peripheral blood mononuclear cells, sampled 180 days after allogeneic stem cell transplant. The CDR3 loop is CASSIGAGGGETQYF. CDR3 DNA: TGTGCCAGTAGTATAGGAGCGGGAGGTGGCGAGACCCAGTACTTC.